In this sample, the clone carrying this T cell receptor (beta chain) turned up a few times. Its antigen is still unknown. Using its own MiXCR run on the RT-PCR reads, TCRdb lists one record per CDR3 protein. Of 600,000 to 850,000 distinct CDR3 sequences listed, less than 15% are singletons. This entry comes from a study of response to subunit inactivated influenza vaccine. Notes on the study in general: With each seasonal influenza vaccination, the authors suggested, few new T cells are recruited.

The origin of this receptor is a man aged 45-65 years who received an inactivated influenza vaccine. The input for sequencing was PBMCs from blood, taken around two weeks before vaccination.

The CDR3 coding sequence is TGTGCCAGCAGCTTAGAGGGGGCGGGTCAGCCCCAGCATTTT. It encodes CASSLEGAGQPQHF. V gene TRBV7-6 combines with J gene TRBJ1-5; TRBD1 agrees at 7 bases. The V segment lost 1 base and the J segment 6 bases; nucleotides outside the gene matches: 3. The CDR3 sequence is 14 residues long. Per the germline V gene, CDR1 is SGHVS and CDR2 is FNYEAQ.